This T cell receptor (beta chain) was retrieved from a study of CD8+ T cells in alopecia areata (dated by TCRdb to between 2018 and 2020). About the full investigation: Treated patients were enrolled in an open-label pilot trial of oral tofacitinib at 5 to 10 mg twice daily for moderate-to-severe alopecia areata. Scalp clonality was compared across normal scalp (n=4), patchy alopecia areata scalp (n=8), and alopecia totalis/universalis scalp (n=8). Tofacitinib was administered for 6 to 18 months, and 6 months of follow-up off drug were then conducted to assess delayed response and recurrence. In both human patients and the C3H/HeJ mouse model, the study applied high-throughput TCRbeta sequencing to look at T cell clonal expansion in alopecia areata. Patients on tofacitinib were biopsied at baseline and after 4 and 24 weeks of treatment, and several of the patients also had a later scalp biopsy. Scalp tissue and sorted CD4+ and CD8+ peripheral blood T cells from patchy and totalis/universalis alopecia areata patients and from healthy controls were covered by human TCRbeta sequencing. The RNA source kit depended on sample type: the PAXgene miRNA kit for fixed scalp, the miRNeasy kit for PBMCs, and the RNeasy kit for mouse skin. TCRbeta CDR3 regions were amplified by immunoSEQ multiplex PCR with 35 Vbeta forward and 13 Jbeta reverse primers.

Sample time point, as interpreted from the label and publication: baseline before oral tofacitinib. Lesional scalp punch biopsies and peripheral blood were collected from alopecia areata patients. PBMCs were separated by density centrifugation and stained for CD3, CD4 and CD8, after which CD4+ and CD8+ T cells were sorted on a FACSAria. The method behind the library was the immunoSEQ multiplex PCR assay. RNA was extracted from all samples and reverse transcribed into cDNA, which served as template for TCR sequencing. First-strand cDNA was synthesized using SuperScript III with a 2:1 mix of oligo-dT and random hexamers. A synthetic immune receptor repertoire was used to assess amplification bias, and residual bias was removed computationally. Regarding the original processing steps: Raw reads were preprocessed to remove errors, and CDR3 was defined by IMGT conventions from the conserved cysteine to phenylalanine. Clonality was calculated as 1 minus Shannon entropy normalized by log2 of the number of productive unique TCRs. Scalp TCRbeta sequences were cross-referenced with sorted blood CD4 and CD8 repertoires so that the CD4 or CD8 identity of scalp clones could be inferred. As stored in TCRdb, this immuneACCESS dataset retains in-frame rearrangements with V and J assigned. A fraction of the clones does not appear; measured against another copy, unresolved V genes explain less than half of the discrepancy, and the remainder lacks a known reason. V and J calls and clone size are given by that table; D and trimming were obtained from the DNA. This sample has about 130,000 clones in its table, and over 50% of those were observed once. The ten biggest clones cover less than 5.5% of the sample.

This clone was seen only once. Its antigen remains undetermined. Base quality data are lacking; no much larger clone is found one base away. The germline V gene (reference sequence) yields LNHNV for CDR1 and YYDKDF for CDR2. From its cysteine to its phenylalanine, the CDR3 spans 14 amino acids. Only the CDR3 part of the read is kept: 42 bases, read in frame from the first base. V drops 0 bases and J drops 0 bases, leaving 6 bases in between. Points the paper makes about the study in general: Resident alphabeta T cells in normal human skin are also sequenced, complicating scalp TCR repertoire analysis, unlike mouse skin dominated by gammadelta T cells. Higher clonality and more expanded CD8+ clones were observed in lesional scalp than in normal scalp, particularly in alopecia totalis/universalis, a finding suggestive of antigenic drive. Shared TCR sequences between patients were less evident than in mice, which may be partly attributable to HLA diversity in the patient population.

The chain couples TRBV15 to TRBJ2-7, with no D gene named confidently. The sequence derives from a human donor with alopecia areata. The starting material was CD4+ T cells sorted from blood, obtained at week 0. The nucleotide sequence reads TGTGCCACCAGCAGAGATCCGCTCTCCTACGAGCAGTACTTC. The resulting protein is CATSRDPLSYEQYF. With the rest looked up from the reference TRBV15 and TRBJ2-7 genes rather than sequenced, the full variable domain is DAMVIQNPRYQVTQFGKPVTLSCSQTLNHNVMYWYQQKSSQAPKLLFHYYDKDFNNEADTPDNFQSRRPNTSFCFLDIRSPGLGDTAMYLCATSRDPLSYEQYFGPGTRLTVT.